This T cell receptor beta chain was identified during a study of immune evolution from preneoplasia to lung adenocarcinoma. Study results and caveats: Later-stage lesions appeared to have more T cells, more diversity, less clonality. Top clone frequencies peaked in normal lung, apparently declining through invasive adenocarcinoma.

Method: immunoSEQ multiplex PCR; TCRdb's copy keeps in-frame clones and lacks some. The sample contains 4,000 to 5,000 clones, roughly 80% of which appear only once. This clone turned up a few times. The target antigen is unknown. The specimen was FFPE minimally invasive lung adenocarcinoma tissue. The sequence was obtained from a person aged 65-85 years with lung adenocarcinoma.

The CDR3 region is CASSPRGTGGDEQFF. As DNA, the CDR3 is TGCGCCAGCAGTCCTAGGGGCACAGGGGGCGATGAGCAGTTCTTC. The V call is TRBV5-1, the J call TRBJ2-1; 9 nucleotides align to TRBD1. The CDR3 covers 15 residues. V was clipped by 5 bases and J by 8 bases; unmatched bases: 11. Germline V lookup: CDR1 SGHRS, CDR2 YFSETQ.